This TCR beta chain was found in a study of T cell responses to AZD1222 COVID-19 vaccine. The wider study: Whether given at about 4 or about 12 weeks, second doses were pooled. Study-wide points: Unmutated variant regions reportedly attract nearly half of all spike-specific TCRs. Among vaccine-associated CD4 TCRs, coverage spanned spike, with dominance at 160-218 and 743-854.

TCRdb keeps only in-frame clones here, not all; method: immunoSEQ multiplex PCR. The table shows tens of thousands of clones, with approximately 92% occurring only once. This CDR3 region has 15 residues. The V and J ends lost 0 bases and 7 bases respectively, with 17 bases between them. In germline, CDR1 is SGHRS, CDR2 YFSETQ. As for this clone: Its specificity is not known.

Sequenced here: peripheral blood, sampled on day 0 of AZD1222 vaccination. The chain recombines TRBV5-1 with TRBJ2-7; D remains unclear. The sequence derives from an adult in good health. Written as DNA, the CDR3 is TGCGCCAGCAGCTTGGAAGGTACTACTTTCTGGGAGCAGTACTTC. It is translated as CASSLEGTTFWEQYF.